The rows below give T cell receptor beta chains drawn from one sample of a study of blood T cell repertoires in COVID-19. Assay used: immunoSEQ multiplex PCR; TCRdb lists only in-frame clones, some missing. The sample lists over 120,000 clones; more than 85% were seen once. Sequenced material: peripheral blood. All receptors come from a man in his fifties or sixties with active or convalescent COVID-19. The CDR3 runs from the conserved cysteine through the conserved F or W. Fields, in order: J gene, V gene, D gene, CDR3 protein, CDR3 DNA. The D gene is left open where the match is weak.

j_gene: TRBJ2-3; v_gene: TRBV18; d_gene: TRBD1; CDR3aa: CASSSNRGKNTDTQYF; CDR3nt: TGTGCCAGCTCATCGAACAGGGGGAAGAACACAGATACGCAGTATTTT
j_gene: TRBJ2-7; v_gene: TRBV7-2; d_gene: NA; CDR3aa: CASSSTGIAYEQYF; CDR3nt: TGTGCCAGCAGCTCCACAGGGATCGCCTACGAGCAGTACTTC
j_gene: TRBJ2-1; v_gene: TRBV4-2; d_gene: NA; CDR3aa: CASSQERFSGEQFF; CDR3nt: TGTGCCAGCAGCCAAGAGCGGTTCTCGGGGGAGCAGTTCTTC
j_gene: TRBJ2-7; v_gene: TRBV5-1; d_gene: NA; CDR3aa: CASSSGHPSYEQYF; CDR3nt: TGCGCCAGCAGCTCGGGACATCCATCCTACGAGCAGTACTTC
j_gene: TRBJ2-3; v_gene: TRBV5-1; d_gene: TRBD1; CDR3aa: CASSQGQSGDTQYF; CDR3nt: TGCGCCAGCAGCCAGGGACAGAGTGGAGATACGCAGTATTTT
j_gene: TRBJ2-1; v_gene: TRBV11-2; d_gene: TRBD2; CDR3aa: CASSLQLAGGNEQFF; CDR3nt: TGTGCCAGCAGCTTACAGCTAGCGGGAGGCAATGAGCAGTTCTTC
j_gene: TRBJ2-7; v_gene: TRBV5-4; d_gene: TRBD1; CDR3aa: CASSRGASRTGVNEQYF; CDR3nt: TGTGCCAGCAGCCGGGGAGCCTCGCGGACAGGGGTCAACGAGCAGTACTTC
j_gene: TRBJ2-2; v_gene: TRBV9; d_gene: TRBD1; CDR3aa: CASKRDRGFTGELFF; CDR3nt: TGTGCCAGCAAGCGGGACAGGGGATTCACCGGGGAGCTGTTTTTT
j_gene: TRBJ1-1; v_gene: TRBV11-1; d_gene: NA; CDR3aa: CASSFSYRGTEAFF; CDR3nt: TGTGCCAGCAGCTTTTCTTACCGGGGAACTGAAGCTTTCTTT
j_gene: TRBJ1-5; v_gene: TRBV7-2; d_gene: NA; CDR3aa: CASSPRRDANQPQHF; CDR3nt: TGTGCCAGCAGCCCCCGGAGGGACGCGAATCAGCCCCAGCATTTT
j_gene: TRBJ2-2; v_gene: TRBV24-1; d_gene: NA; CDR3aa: CATSDTRLAGELFF; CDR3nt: TGTGCCACCAGTGACACTCGGTTGGCCGGGGAGCTGTTTTTT